This T cell receptor beta chain appears in the sequencing data of a study of T cell responses to AZD1222 COVID-19 vaccine. Produced via immunoSEQ multiplex PCR; TCRdb's table is partial and in-frame only. The sample has about 120,000 clones; around 83% are singletons. Doses given second, at about 4 or about 12 weeks, were pooled. For this clone: Its specificity is unknown.

Study-level points and caveats: Reports say nearly half of spike-specific TCRs go after unmutated variant regions. Clonal diversity may have been underestimated in mostly white British donors.

The CDR3 has 16 amino acids. V was pared by 0 bases and J by 0 bases, with 12 bases between. Germline V gene sequence: CDR1 SGHNT, CDR2 YYREEE (reference sequence). The receptor comes from an adult who received the AZD1222 COVID-19 vaccine. The V and J genes are TRBV5-4 and TRBJ1-2, with D perhaps matching TRBD1 (5 bases). The sample in question was peripheral blood, obtained 28 days after the second AZD1222 dose. CDR3 region: CASSLEGGATNYGYTF. For the CDR3, the DNA is TGTGCCAGCAGCTTGGAAGGTGGGGCCACTAACTATGGCTACACCTTC.